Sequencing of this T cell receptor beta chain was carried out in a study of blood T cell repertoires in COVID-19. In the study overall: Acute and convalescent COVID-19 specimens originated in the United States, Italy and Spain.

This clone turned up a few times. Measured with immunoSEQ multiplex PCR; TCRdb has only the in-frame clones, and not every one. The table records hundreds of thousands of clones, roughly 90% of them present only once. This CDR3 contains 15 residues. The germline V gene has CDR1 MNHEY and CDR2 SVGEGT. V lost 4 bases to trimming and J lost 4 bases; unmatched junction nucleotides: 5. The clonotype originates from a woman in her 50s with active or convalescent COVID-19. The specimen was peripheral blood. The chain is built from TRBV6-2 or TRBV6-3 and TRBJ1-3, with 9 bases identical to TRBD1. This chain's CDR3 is CASSSGTGKGNTIYF. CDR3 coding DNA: TGTGCCAGCAGTTCCGGGACAGGGAAGGGAAACACCATATATTTT.